The following is a T cell receptor beta chain sequence with its context. No antigen is known for it. The entry originates in a study of regulatory T cells in long-lasting Graves disease. Study findings and constraints: Researchers examined only peripheral blood and not thyroid tissue.

The time point: newly diagnosed GD, antithyroid drugs for less than 3 months. TCR sequences were obtained from RNA taken from PBMCs. Both iRepertoire HTBI primers and Arm-PCR of CDR3 regions were used to build the TCR beta libraries. One entry per CDR3 protein, called by TCRdb with MiXCR from the multiplex PCR reads. The table records 400,000 to 500,000 distinct CDR3 sequences, around 15% of them present only once. The CDR3 spans 17 residues. The germline gives CDR1 SGHRS, CDR2 YFSETQ. V was pared by 5 bases and J by 2 bases, with 21 bases between. These data are also associated with another study on T cells in Graves' hyperthyroidism and ophthalmopathy.

The genes are TRBV5-1 and TRBJ2-3; D is perhaps TRBD1 or TRBD2 (7 bases each). The sequence was obtained from a woman in her forties or fifties with Graves disease. The sample here was peripheral blood mononuclear cells (PBMCs), taken at new diagnosis, from a patient treated with antithyroid drugs. In nucleotides, the CDR3 is TGCGCCAGCAGAGGGGGCTCGGGAGGAGCCCCCACAGATACGCAGTATTTT. As protein: CASRGGSGGAPTDTQYF.